The TCR beta chain described here comes from a study of control samples from healthy donors and cancer patients. The data were produced by immunoSEQ multiplex PCR, yet TCRdb's version contains in-frame clones alone and is incomplete. The profile covers about 76,000 clones, with about nine tenths appearing a single time and 9.5% taken by the ten largest. The count of this clone is one. The receptor was derived from a woman aged 45-60 years with colorectal cancer. The specimen was PBMCs.

The CDR3 region has the DNA TGTGCCAGTAGTCCTCGGGTAGGTGAAGCTTTCTTT. This encodes CASSPRVGEAFF. V is TRBV19 and J is TRBJ1-1; no clear D gene. V lost 5 bases to trimming and J lost 7 bases, with 11 bases between them. Germline values: CDR1 LNHDA, CDR2 SQIVND (reference sequence). This CDR3 is 12 amino acids long.